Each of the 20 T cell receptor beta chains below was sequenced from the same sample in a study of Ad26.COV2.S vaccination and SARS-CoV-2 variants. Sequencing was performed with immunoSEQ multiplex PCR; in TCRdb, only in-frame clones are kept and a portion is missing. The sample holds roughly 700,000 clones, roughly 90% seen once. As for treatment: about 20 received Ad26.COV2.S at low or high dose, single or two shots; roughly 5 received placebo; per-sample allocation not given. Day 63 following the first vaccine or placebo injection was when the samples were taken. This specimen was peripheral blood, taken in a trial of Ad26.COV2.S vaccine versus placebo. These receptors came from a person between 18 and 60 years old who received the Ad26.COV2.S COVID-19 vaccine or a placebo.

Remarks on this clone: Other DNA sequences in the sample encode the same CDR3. The CDR3 spells CASRGTGGSYEQYF. CDR3 in DNA: TGTGCCAGCAGAGGGACAGGGGGCTCCTACGAGCAGTACTTC. The chain uses TRBV6-5 and TRBJ2-7; TRBD1 aligns across 11 bases. This CDR3 has 14 residues. From germline, CDR1 is MNHEY and CDR2 SVGAGI. V shed 6 bases and J 0 bases; nucleotides not matched to a gene: 1.

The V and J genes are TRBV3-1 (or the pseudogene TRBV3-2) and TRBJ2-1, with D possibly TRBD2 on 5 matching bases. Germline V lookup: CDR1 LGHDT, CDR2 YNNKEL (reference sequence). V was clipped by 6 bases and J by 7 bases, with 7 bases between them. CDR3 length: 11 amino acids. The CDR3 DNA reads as TGTGCCAGCAGGAGGGTGAATGAGCAGTTCTTC. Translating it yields CASRRVNEQFF.

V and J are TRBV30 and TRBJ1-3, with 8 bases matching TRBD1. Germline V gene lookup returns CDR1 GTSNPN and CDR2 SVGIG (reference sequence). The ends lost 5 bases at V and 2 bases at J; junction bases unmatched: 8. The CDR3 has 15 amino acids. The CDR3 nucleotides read TGTGCCTGGGGGGCTGACAGGGGCACTGGAAACACCATATATTTT. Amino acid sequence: CAWGADRGTGNTIYF.

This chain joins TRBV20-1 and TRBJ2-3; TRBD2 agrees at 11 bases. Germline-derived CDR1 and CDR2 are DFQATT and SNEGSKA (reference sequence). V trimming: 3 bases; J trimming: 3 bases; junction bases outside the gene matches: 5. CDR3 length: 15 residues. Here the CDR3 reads CSASEASGGTDTQYF. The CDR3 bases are TGCAGTGCTAGTGAGGCTAGCGGGGGGACAGATACGCAGTATTTT.

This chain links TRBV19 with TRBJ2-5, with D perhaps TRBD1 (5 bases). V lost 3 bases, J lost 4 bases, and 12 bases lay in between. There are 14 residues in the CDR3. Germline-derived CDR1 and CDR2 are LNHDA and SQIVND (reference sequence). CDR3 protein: CASSISDSLETQYF. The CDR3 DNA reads TGTGCCAGTAGTATCTCCGACAGCCTAGAGACCCAGTACTTC.

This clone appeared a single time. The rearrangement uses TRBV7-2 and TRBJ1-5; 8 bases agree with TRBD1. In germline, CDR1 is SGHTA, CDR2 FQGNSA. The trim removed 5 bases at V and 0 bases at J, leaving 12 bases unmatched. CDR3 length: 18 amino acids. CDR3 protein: CASSQTGAPSYSNQPQHF. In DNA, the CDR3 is TGTGCCAGCAGCCAGACAGGGGCCCCCTCCTATAGCAATCAGCCCCAGCATTTT.

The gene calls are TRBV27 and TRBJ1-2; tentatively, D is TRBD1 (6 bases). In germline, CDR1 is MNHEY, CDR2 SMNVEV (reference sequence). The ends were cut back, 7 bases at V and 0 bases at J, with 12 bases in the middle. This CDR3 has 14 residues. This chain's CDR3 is CASMGRGTNYGYTF. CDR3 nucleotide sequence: TGTGCCAGCATGGGCAGGGGAACTAACTATGGCTACACCTTC.

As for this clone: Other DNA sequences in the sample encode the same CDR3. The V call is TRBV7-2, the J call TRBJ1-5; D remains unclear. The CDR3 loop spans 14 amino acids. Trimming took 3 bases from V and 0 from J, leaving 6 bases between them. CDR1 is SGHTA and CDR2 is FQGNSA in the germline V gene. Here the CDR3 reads CASSLRASNQPQHF. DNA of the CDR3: TGTGCCAGCAGCTTGAGAGCTAGCAATCAGCCCCAGCATTTT.

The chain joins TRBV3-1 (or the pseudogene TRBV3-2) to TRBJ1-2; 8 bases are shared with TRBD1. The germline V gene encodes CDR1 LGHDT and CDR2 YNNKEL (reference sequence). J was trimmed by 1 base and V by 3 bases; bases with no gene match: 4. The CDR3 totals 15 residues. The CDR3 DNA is TGTGCCAGCAGCCAGTGGACAGGGTTTAACTATGGCTACACCTTC. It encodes CASSQWTGFNYGYTF.

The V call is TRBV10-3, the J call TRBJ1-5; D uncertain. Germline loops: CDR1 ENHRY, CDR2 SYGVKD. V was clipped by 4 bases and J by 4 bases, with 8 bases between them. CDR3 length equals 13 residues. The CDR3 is CAISGGENQPQHF. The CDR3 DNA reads TGTGCCATCAGTGGCGGGGAGAATCAGCCCCAGCATTTT.

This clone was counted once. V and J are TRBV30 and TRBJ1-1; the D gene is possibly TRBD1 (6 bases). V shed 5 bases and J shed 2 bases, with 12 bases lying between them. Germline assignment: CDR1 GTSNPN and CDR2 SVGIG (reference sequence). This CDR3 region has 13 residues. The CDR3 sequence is CAWDRTVNTEAFF. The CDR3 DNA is TGTGCCTGGGACCGGACAGTCAACACTGAAGCTTTCTTT.

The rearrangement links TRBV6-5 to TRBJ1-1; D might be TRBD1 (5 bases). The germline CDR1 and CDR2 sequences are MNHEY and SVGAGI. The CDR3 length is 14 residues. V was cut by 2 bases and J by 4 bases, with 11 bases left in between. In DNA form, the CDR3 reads TGTGCCAGCAGTTACGGGACGCCGAGCACTGAAGCTTTCTTT. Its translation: CASSYGTPSTEAFF.

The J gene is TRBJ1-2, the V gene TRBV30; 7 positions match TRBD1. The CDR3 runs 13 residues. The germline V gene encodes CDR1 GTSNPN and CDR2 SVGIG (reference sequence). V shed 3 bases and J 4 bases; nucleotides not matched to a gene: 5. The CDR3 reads CAWSQQGLYGYTF. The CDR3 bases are TGTGCCTGGAGCCAACAGGGGCTCTATGGCTACACCTTC. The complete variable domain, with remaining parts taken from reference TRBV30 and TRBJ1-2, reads SQTIHQWPATLVQPVGSPLSLECTVEGTSNPNLYWYRQAAGRGLQLLFYSVGIGQISSEVPQNLSASRPQDRQFILSSKKLLLSDSGFYLCAWSQQGLYGYTFGSGTRLTVV.

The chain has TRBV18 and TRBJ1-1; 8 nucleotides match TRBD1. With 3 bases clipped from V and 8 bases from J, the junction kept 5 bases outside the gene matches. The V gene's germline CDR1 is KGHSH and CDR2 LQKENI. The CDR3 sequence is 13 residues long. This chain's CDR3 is CASSPTRQGEAFF. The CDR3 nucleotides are TGTGCCAGCTCACCCACTCGACAGGGGGAAGCTTTCTTT.

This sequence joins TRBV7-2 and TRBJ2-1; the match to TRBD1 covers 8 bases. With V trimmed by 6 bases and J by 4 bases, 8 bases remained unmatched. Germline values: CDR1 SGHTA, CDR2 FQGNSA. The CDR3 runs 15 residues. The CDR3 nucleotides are TGTGCCAGCAGGCCCACAGGGGGGAATTACAATGAGCAGTTCTTC. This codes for CASRPTGGNYNEQFF.

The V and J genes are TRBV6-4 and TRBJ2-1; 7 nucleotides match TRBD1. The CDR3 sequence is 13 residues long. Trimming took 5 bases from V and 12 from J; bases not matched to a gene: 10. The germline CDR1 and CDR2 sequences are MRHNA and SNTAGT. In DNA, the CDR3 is TGTGCCAGCAGTCCGACAGGACCAGGGGGGCAGTTCTTC. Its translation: CASSPTGPGGQFF.

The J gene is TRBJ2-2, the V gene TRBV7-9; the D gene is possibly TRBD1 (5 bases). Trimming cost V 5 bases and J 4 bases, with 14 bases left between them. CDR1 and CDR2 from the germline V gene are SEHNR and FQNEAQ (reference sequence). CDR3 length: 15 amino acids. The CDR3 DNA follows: TGTGCCAGCAGCCGCGATGGGGCAGTCACCGGGGAGCTGTTTTTT. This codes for CASSRDGAVTGELFF.

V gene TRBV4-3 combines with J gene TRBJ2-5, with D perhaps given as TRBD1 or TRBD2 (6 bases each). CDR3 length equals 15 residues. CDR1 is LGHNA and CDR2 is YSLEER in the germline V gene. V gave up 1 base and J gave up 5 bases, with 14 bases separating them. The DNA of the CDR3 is TGCGCCAGCAGCCAAGGCACCGGGGGCGGGGAGACCCAGTACTTC. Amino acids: CASSQGTGGGETQYF.

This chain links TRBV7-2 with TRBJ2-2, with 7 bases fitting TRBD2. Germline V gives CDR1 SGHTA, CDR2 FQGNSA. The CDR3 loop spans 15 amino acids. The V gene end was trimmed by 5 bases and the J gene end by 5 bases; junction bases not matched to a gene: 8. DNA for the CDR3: TGTGCCAGCAGCGTGCGACTAGCTGGTACCGGGGAGCTGTTTTTT. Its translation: CASSVRLAGTGELFF.

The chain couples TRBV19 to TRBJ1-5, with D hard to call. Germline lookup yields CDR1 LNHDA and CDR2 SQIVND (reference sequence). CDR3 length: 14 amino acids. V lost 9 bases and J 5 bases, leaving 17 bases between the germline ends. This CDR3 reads CASTMMWTYQPQHF. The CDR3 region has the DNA TGTGCCAGCACTATGATGTGGACTTATCAGCCCCAGCATTTT.